What follows describes a single T cell receptor beta chain. Its specificity is not known. The data stem from a study of T cells in Graves' hyperthyroidism and ophthalmopathy. Regarding the study as a whole: Using 13 V-J features, a model discriminated ophthalmopathy from stable hyperthyroidism.

This CDR3 contains 14 residues. Germline lookup yields CDR1 SNHLY and CDR2 FYNNEI. Trimming cost V 8 bases and J 1 base; bases outside gene matches: 8. Uncontrolled infection, other autoimmune disease, pregnancy or lactation led to exclusion. The PBMCs had their origin in roughly 9.4 ml of fresh peripheral blood. Amplification targeted TCR beta CDR3 regions from RNA transcripts. TCR CDR3 underwent first-round RT-PCR with the HTBI primer set. MiXCR, applied by TCRdb to the multiplex PCR reads, yields one record per CDR3 protein. Seen here are 540,000 or so distinct CDR3 sequences, 15% to 19% observed once, and the top ten hold approximately 7.4%.

This receptor was taken from a woman in her 30s with Graves' hyperthyroidism. The chain carries TRBV2 and TRBJ2-7; TRBD1 agrees at 7 bases. Specimen: blood. As DNA, the CDR3 is TGTGCCAGCGTAGGGACAGCATCGTCCTACGAGCAGTACTTC. Its translation is CASVGTASSYEQYF.